This entry is about one T cell receptor (beta chain). Its antigen is unidentified. The data are from a study of esophageal squamous cell carcinoma under preoperative chemotherapy. Study details: Both tumor-infiltrating lymphocytes and peripheral blood T cells were profiled. Points from the study as a whole: After paclitaxel-nedaplatin, abundant clones were more likely to contract than amplify. Chemotherapy was followed by significantly higher TCR diversity in peripheral T cells only, not tumor-infiltrating lymphocytes.

The time point was: before preoperative PTX-NDP chemotherapy. Paclitaxel-nedaplatin chemotherapy was given to patients ahead of their surgery. TCRdb called the PCR reads again in MiXCR, with one record for every CDR3 protein. The table includes about 12,000 distinct CDR3 sequences, approximately 50% detected once. This CDR3 comprises 15 residues. The germline V gene has CDR1 MNHEY and CDR2 SMNVEV (reference sequence). Deletions cut 2 bases from V and 4 bases from J, with 9 bases between. The chain joins TRBV27 to TRBJ2-6; maybe TRBD2 (6 bases). This receptor was identified in a human donor with esophageal squamous cell carcinoma. The donor label of this sample is uncertain. The sample was gathered from a patient given preoperative chemotherapy. CDR3 sequence: CASSLGGYGANVLTF. Here the CDR3 DNA reads TGTGCCAGCAGTTTAGGAGGGTACGGGGCCAACGTCCTGACTTTC. Full variable domain (remainder filled in from reference TRBV27 and TRBJ2-6): EAQVTQNPRYLITVTGKKLTVTCSQNMNHEYMSWYRQDPGLGLRQIYYSMNVEVTDKGDVPEGYKVSRKEKRNFPLILESPSPNQTSLYFCASSLGGYGANVLTFGAGSRLTVL.